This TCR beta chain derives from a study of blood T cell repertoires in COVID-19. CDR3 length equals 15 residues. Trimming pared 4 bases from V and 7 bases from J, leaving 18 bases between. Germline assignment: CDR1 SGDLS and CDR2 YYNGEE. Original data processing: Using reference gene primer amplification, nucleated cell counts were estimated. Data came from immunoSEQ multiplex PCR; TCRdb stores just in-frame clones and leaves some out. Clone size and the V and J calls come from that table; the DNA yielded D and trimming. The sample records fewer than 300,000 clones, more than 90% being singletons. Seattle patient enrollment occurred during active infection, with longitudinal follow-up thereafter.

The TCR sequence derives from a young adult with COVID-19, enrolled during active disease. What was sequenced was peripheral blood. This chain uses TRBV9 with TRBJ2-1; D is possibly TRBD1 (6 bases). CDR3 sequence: CASSQQGLRANEQFF. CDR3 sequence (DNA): TGTGCCAGCAGCCAACAGGGTTTAAGGGCGAATGAGCAGTTCTTC.